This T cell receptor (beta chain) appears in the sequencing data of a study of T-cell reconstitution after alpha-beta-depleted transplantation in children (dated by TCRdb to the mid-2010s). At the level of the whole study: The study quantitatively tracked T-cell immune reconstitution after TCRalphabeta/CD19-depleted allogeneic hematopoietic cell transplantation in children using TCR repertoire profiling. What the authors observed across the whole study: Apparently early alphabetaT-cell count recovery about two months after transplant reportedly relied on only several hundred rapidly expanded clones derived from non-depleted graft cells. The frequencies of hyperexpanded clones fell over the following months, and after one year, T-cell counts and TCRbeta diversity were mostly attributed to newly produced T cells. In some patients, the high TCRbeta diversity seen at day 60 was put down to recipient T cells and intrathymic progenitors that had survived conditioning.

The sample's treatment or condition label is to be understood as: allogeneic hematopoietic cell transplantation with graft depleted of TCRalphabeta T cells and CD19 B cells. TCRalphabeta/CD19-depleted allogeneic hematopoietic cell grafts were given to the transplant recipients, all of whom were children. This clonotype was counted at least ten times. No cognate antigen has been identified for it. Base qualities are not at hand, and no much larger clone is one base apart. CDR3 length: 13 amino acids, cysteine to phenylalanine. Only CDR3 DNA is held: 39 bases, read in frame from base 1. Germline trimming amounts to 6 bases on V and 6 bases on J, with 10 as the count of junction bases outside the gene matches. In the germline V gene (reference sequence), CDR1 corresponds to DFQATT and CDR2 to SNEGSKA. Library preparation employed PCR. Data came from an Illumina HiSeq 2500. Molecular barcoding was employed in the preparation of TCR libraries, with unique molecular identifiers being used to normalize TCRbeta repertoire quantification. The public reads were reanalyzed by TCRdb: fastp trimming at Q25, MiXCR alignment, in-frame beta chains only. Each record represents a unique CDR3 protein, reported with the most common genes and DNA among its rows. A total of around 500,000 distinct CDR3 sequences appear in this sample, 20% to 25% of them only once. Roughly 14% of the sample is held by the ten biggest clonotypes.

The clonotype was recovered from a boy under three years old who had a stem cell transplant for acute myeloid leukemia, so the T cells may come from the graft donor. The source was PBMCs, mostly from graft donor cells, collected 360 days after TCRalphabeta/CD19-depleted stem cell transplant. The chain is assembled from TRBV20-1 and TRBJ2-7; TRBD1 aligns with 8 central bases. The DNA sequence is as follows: TGCAGTGCCCCAGGGGGCCCTATTGGCGAGCAGTACTTC. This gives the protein CSAPGGPIGEQYF.